This T cell receptor (beta chain) was identified in a study of cytotoxic CD8 clonotypes in ibrutinib-treated CLL. The table came from immunoSEQ multiplex PCR; TCRdb's copy has only in-frame clones and leaves some out. In the table there are over 200,000 clones, 79% of which are singletons. V lost 4 bases and J 4 bases, leaving 18 bases between the germline ends. CDR1 and CDR2 (germline): SGHRS, YFSETQ. The CDR3 covers 16 residues. The sequence was obtained from a human donor with chronic lymphocytic leukemia. The sample in question was PBMCs, obtained after 12 months of ibrutinib treatment. The gene calls are TRBV5-1 and TRBJ1-3; D is ambiguous. The CDR3 protein is CASSQQSMGSGNTIYF. DNA of the CDR3: TGCGCCAGCAGCCAGCAAAGTATGGGGTCCGGAAACACCATATATTTT.